The 8 T cell receptor beta chains reported below all come from one sample, sequenced in a study of cytomegalovirus exposure and HLA in healthy donors. PCR employed 60 Vbeta and 13 Jbeta primers. Libraries were prepared by immunoSEQ multiplex PCR; TCRdb keeps only in-frame clonotypes and omits some of them. The table has around 130,000 clones, 84% seen once. The sample consisted of PBMCs. The receptors were sampled from a woman aged 18 to 35 in good health and CMV-seropositive.

The chain combines TRBV7-8 with TRBJ2-7; 8 bases fit TRBD2. The V gene's germline CDR1 is SGHVS and CDR2 FQNEAQ. This CDR3 comprises 13 residues. The J segment lost 5 bases and the V segment lost 3 bases, leaving 3 bases of the junction unmatched. The CDR3 DNA reads as TGTGCCAGCAGCTTTGGCGGGGGGAACGAGCAGTACTTC. This codes for CASSFGGGNEQYF. Full variable domain (remainder filled in from reference TRBV7-8 and TRBJ2-7): GAGVSQSPRYKVAKRGQDVALRCDPISGHVSLFWYQQALGQGPEFLTYFQNEAQLDKSGLPSDRFFAERPEGSVSTLKIQRTQQEDSAVYLCASSFGGGNEQYFGPGTRLTVT.

This clone occurred once. The rearrangement uses TRBV18 and TRBJ1-2, with D maybe TRBD1 (5 bases). Germline-derived CDR1 and CDR2 are KGHSH and LQKENI. CDR3 length: 15 residues. The V end lost 2 bases, the J end lost 6 bases, and 16 bases lay between the germline ends. CDR3 bases: TGTGCCAGCTCACCATACTCCCCAGGGAGGGATGGCTACACCTTC. Translating gives CASSPYSPGRDGYTF.

The chain recombines TRBV25-1 with TRBJ2-5, with 9 bases identical to TRBD1. This CDR3 has 16 amino acids. V lost 1 base and J lost 5; bases outside the gene matches: 8. Germline-derived CDR1 and CDR2 are MGHDK and SYGVNS. DNA of the CDR3: TGTGCCAGCAGTGAATTAGGACAGGGGACGGAGGAGACCCAGTACTTC. Protein sequence: CASSELGQGTEETQYF.

This chain links TRBV9 with TRBJ2-5; the D gene is possibly TRBD1 (6 bases). Per the germline V gene, CDR1 is SGDLS and CDR2 is YYNGEE. CDR3 length: 14 residues. The V end was cut by 3 bases, the J end by 5 bases, with 14 bases between. CDR3 region: CASSATGGGETQYF. The CDR3 DNA follows: TGTGCCAGCAGCGCGACAGGAGGCGGGGAGACCCAGTACTTC.

J is TRBJ2-1 and V is TRBV27, with 10 bases lining up with TRBD2. Germline V lookup: CDR1 MNHEY, CDR2 SMNVEV (reference sequence). The V segment lost 4 bases and the J segment 2 bases; nucleotides outside the gene matches: 5. The CDR3 consists of 16 residues. As DNA, the CDR3 is TGTGCCAGCAGTTCTCCCAGCGGGGGGGCCTACAATGAGCAGTTCTTC. Encoded protein: CASSSPSGGAYNEQFF.

The chain combines TRBV19 with TRBJ2-5; no clear D. The ends were cut back, 4 bases at V and 5 bases at J, with 8 bases in the middle. The germline V gene encodes CDR1 LNHDA and CDR2 SQIVND (reference sequence). CDR3 length: 12 amino acids. Written as DNA, the CDR3 is TGTGCCAGTAGTAACCCCGGGGAGACCCAGTACTTC. Its protein is CASSNPGETQYF.

The chain links TRBV2 to TRBJ1-1; 11 bases fit TRBD1. J lost 4 bases, V lost 8 bases, and 0 bases had no gene match. The germline CDR1 and CDR2 sequences are SNHLY and FYNNEI. The CDR3 loop spans 12 amino acids. The CDR3 spells CASGTGGTEAFF. The CDR3 nucleotides read TGTGCCAGCGGGACAGGGGGCACTGAAGCTTTCTTT. The full variable domain, in which reference TRBV2 and TRBJ1-1 provide the parts outside the CDR3, is EPEVTQTPSHQVTQMGQEVILRCVPISNHLYFYWYRQILGQKVEFLVSFYNNEISEKSEIFDDQFSVERPDGSNFTLKIRSTKLEDSAMYFCASGTGGTEAFFGQGTRLTVV.

The chain uses TRBV6-1 and TRBJ2-1; 8 positions match TRBD1. Germline loops: CDR1 MNHNS, CDR2 SASEGT. The trim removed 3 bases at V and 10 bases at J, leaving 11 bases unmatched. This CDR3 comprises 15 residues. Here the CDR3 DNA reads TGTGCCAGCAGTGAGCGGGACAGGCCTCCTGAGGAGCAGTTCTTC. It yields the protein CASSERDRPPEEQFF.